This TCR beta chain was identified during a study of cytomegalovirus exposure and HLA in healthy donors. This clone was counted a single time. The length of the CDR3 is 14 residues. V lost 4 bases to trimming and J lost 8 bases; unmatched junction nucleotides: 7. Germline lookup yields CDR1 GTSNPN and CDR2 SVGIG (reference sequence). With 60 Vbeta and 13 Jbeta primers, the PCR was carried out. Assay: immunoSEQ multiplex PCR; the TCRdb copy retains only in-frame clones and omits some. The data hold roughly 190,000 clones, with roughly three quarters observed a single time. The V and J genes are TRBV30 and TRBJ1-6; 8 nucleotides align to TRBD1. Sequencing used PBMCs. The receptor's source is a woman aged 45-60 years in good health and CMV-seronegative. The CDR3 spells CAWTVQGGYSPLHF. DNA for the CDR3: TGTGCCTGGACCGTACAGGGGGGGTATTCACCCCTCCACTTT.